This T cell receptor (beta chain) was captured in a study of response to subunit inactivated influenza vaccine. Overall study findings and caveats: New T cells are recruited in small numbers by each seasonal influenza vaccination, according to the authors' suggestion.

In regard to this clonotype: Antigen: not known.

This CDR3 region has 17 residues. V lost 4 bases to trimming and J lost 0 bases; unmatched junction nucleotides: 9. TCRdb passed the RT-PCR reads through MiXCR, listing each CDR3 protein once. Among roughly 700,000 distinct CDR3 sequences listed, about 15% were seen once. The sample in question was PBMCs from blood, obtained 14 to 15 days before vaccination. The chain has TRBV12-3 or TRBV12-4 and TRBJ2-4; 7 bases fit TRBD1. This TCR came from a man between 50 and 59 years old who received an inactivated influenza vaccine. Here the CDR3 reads CASSYQGTEIAKNIQYF. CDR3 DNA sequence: TGTGCCAGCAGTTATCAAGGGACAGAGATAGCCAAAAACATTCAGTACTTC.